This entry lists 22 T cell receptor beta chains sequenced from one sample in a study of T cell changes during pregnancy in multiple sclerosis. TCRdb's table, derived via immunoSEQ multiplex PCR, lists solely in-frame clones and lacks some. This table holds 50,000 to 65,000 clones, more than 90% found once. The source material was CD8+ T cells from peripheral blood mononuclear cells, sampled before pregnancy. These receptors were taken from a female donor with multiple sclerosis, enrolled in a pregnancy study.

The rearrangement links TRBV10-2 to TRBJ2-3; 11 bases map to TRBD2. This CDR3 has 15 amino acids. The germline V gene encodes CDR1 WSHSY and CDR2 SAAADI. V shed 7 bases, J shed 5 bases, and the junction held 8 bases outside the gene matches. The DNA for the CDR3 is TGCGCCAGCAAAGATAGCGGGGGGGCCAGAGATACGCAGTATTTT. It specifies CASKDSGGARDTQYF.

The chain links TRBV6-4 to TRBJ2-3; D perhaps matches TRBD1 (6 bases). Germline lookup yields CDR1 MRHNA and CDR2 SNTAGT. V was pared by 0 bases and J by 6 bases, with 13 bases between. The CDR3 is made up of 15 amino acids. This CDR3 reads CASSDSNGGADTQYF. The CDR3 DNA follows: TGTGCCAGCAGTGACTCGAATGGGGGCGCGGATACGCAGTATTTT.

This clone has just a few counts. The DNA for the CDR3 is TGTGCCTGTTCCTTGGGGCTGAACTATGGCTACACCTTC. Translated: CACSLGLNYGYTF. This chain connects TRBV2 to TRBJ1-2; the D gene is possibly TRBD1 (5 bases). The CDR3 consists of 13 residues. V dropped 11 bases and J dropped 2 bases, with 15 bases sitting between them. Germline V CDR1 and CDR2: SNHLY, FYNNEI.

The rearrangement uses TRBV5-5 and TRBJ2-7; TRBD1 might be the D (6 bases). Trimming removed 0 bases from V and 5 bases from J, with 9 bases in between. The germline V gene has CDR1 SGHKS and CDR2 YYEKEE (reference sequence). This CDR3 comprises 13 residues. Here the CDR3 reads CASSLVSGDEQYF. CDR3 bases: TGTGCCAGCAGCTTGGTGTCAGGGGACGAGCAGTACTTC.

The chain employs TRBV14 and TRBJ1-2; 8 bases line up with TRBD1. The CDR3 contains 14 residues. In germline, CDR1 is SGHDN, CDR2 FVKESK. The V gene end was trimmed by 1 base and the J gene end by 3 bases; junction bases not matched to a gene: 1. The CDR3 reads CASSQAGQDYGYTF. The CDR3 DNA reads TGTGCCAGCAGCCAAGCGGGACAGGACTATGGCTACACCTTC.

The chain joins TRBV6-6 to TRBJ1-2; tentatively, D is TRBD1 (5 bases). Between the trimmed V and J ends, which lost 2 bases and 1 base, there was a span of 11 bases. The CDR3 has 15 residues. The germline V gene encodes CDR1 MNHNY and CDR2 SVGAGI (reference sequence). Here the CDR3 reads CASSYPEDINYGYTF. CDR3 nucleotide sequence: TGTGCCAGCAGTTACCCCGAGGACATTAACTATGGCTACACCTTC.

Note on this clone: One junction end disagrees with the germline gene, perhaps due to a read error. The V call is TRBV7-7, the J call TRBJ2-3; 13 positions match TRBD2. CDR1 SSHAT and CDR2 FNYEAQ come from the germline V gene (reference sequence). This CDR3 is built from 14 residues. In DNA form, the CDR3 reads TGTGCTAGCAGCCCGGGACTAGCGGGGGATACGCAGTATTTT. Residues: CASSPGLAGDTQYF.

CDR3: CASSFRISDTQYF. Written as DNA, the CDR3 is TGTGCCAGCAGCTTCAGAATTTCAGATACGCAGTATTTT. The V call is TRBV7-9, the J call TRBJ2-3; D is unclear. Per germline, CDR1 SEHNR and CDR2 FQNEAQ (reference sequence). Trimming pared 3 bases from V and 4 bases from J, leaving 8 bases between. The CDR3 length is 13 residues.

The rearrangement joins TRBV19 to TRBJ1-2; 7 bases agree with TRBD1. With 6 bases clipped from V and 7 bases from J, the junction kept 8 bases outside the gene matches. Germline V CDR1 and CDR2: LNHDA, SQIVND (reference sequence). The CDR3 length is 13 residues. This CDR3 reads CASRAGGLSGYTF. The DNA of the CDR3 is TGTGCCAGTAGGGCAGGGGGGTTATCTGGCTACACCTTC.

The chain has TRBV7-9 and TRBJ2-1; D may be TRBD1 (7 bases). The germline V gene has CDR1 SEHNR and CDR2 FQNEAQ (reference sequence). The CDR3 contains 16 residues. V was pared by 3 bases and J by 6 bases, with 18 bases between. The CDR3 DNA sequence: TGTGCCAGCAGCTTGTTCGGAGGGGGCAGGGTCAATGAGCAGTTCTTC. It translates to CASSLFGGGRVNEQFF.

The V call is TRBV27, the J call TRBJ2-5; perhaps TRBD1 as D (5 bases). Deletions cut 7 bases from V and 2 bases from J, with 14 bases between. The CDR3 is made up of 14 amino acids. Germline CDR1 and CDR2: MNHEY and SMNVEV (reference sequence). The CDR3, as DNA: TGTGCCAGCACTGCAGCTGGGGCTCAAGAGACCCAGTACTTC. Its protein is CASTAAGAQETQYF.

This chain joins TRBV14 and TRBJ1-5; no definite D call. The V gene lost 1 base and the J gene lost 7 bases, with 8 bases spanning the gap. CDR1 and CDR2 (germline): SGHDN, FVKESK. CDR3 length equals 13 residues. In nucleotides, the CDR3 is TGTGCCAGCAGCCAAGGCGGAAGGCAGCCCCAGCATTTT. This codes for CASSQGGRQPQHF.

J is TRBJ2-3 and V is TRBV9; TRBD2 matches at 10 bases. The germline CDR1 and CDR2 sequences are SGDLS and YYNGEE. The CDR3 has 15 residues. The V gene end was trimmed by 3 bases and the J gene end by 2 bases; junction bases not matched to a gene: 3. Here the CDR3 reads CASSGSGGYTDTQYF. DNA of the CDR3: TGTGCCAGCAGCGGTAGCGGGGGGTACACAGATACGCAGTATTTT.

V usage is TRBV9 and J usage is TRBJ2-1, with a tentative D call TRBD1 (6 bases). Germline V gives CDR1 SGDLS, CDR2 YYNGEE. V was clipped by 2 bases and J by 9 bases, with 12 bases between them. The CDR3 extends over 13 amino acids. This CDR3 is CASSVAGDPEQFF. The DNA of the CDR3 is TGTGCCAGCAGCGTGGCAGGGGACCCTGAGCAGTTCTTC.

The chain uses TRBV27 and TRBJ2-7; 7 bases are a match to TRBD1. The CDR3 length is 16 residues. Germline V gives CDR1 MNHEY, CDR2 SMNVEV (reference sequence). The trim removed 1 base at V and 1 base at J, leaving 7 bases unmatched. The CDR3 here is CASSLLGDSASYEQYF. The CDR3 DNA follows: TGTGCCAGCAGTTTATTGGGGGACAGTGCATCCTACGAGCAGTACTTC.

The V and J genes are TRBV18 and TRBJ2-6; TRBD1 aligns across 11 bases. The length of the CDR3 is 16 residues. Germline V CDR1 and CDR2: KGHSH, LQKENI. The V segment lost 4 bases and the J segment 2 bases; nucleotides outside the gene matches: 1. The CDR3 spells CASSQGQGAGANVLTF. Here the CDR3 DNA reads TGTGCCAGCTCACAGGGACAGGGGGCTGGGGCCAACGTCCTGACTTTC.

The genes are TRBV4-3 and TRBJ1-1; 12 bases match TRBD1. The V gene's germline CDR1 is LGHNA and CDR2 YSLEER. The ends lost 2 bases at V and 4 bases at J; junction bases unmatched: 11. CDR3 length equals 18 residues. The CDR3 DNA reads TGCGCCAGCAGCCAAACCTCCGGGACAGGGGGCTTGTTCACTGAAGCTTTCTTT. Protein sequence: CASSQTSGTGGLFTEAFF.

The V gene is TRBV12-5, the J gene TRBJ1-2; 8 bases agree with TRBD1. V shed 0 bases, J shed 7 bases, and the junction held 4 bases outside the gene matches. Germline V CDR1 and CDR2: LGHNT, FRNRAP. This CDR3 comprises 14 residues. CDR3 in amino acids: CASGLVPGGGGYTF. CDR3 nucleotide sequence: TGTGCTAGTGGTTTGGTCCCAGGGGGCGGTGGCTACACCTTC.

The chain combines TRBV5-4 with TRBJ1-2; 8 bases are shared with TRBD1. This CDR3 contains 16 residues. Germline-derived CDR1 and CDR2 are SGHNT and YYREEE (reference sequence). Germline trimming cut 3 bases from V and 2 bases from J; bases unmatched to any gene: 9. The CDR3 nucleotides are TGTGCCAGCAGCTCAAATCCGGGACAGGTGAACTATGGCTACACCTTC. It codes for CASSSNPGQVNYGYTF.

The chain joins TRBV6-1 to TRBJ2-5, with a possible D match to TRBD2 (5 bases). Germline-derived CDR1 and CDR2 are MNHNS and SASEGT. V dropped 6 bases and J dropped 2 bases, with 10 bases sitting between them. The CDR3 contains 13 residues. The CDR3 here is CASRTTGQETQYF. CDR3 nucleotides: TGTGCCAGCAGGACGACGGGGCAAGAGACCCAGTACTTC.

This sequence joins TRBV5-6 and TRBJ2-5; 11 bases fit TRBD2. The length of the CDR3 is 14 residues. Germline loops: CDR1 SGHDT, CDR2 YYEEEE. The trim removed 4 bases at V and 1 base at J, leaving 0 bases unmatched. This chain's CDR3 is CASSGTSGQETQYF. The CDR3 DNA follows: TGTGCCAGCAGCGGGACTAGCGGCCAAGAGACCCAGTACTTC.

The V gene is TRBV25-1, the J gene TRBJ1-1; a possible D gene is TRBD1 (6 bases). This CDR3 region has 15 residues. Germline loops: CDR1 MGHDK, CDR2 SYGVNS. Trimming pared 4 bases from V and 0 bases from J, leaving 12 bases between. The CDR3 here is CASSGYRVLNTEAFF. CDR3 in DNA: TGTGCCAGCAGTGGTTACAGGGTTTTGAACACTGAAGCTTTCTTT.